This is a list of T cell receptor beta chains from one sample in a study of CD8 T cells in ankylosing spondylitis. TCRdb called the 5' RACE reads again in MiXCR, with one record for every CDR3 protein. The table has about 750,000 distinct CDR3 sequences, around 20% seen once. Material for sequencing was blood, either unsorted or a sorted T cell fraction (not recorded which). These TCRs come from a male donor with ankylosing spondylitis. Both conserved end residues are part of each CDR3. A D gene is named only where the DNA matches it firmly. Clone size is not always given. Where it is, it says once, few, many or a class for expanded clones.

DNA	CDR3	J	length	V	D	size
TGCGCCAGCAGCCAACCAGACAGGCCTCCTCACGGCTACACCTTC	CASSQPDRPPHGYTF	TRBJ1-2	15	TRBV4-1	.	.
TGCGCCAGCAGCACGGGGACAGGGGGTGAAAAACTGTTTTTT	CASSTGTGGEKLFF	TRBJ1-4	14	TRBV5-1	TRBD1	.
TGTGCCACCAGCAGATTACCGCAGGGGAAAGAGACCCAGTACTTC	CATSRLPQGKETQYF	TRBJ2-5	15	TRBV15	.	few
TGTGCCAGAGACGGCGTTCCTCTAGCCAAAAACATTCAGTACTTC	CARDGVPLAKNIQYF	TRBJ2-4	15	TRBV6-5	.	few
TGCAGCGTTGGGGAGCGGGGGACCCTTGCACTTAAGTACTTC	CSVGERGTLALKYF	TRBJ2-5	14	TRBV29-1	TRBD2	.
TGTGCCAGCAGTTCCCCCGGGTATGGGGCCAACGTCCTGACTTTC	CASSSPGYGANVLTF	TRBJ2-6	15	TRBV12-3/TRBV12-4	.	.
TGTGCCAGCAGCCCCACGTCGCGGATTAGTTCAGATACGCAGTATTTT	CASSPTSRISSDTQYF	TRBJ2-3	16	TRBV7-9	.	few
TGTGCCAGCAGCTCAGATCCTAACTATGGCTACACCTTC	CASSSDPNYGYTF	TRBJ1-2	13	TRBV7-2	.	few
TGCAGCGTTGAAGGAAGGGGCGGGCTCGACGAGCAGTACTTC	CSVEGRGGLDEQYF	TRBJ2-7	14	TRBV29-1	.	.
TGCGCCAGCAGCCGTAACCCAGAGGACTATGGCTACACCTTC	CASSRNPEDYGYTF	TRBJ1-2	14	TRBV4-1	.	.
TGTGCCAGCAGCCGAGGACAGGGACGAATCTACGAGCAGTACTTC	CASSRGQGRIYEQYF	TRBJ2-7	15	TRBV6-2/TRBV6-3	TRBD1	few
TGTGCCTGGAGTAGTGGGGGTACCTCACCCCTCCACTTT	CAWSSGGTSPLHF	TRBJ1-6	13	TRBV30	.	.
TGTGCCAGCAGTTACTATGCGGCGGTTGACTATGGCTACACCTTC	CASSYYAAVDYGYTF	TRBJ1-2	15	TRBV6-5	.	.
TGTGCCAGCAGCTTACTGATAGGCAAATCTAATGAAAAACTGTTTTTT	CASSLLIGKSNEKLFF	TRBJ1-4	16	TRBV7-8	.	few
TGCGCCAGCAGCTCCTTGGACAGTTTGAACACTGAAGCTTTCTTT	CASSSLDSLNTEAFF	TRBJ1-1	15	TRBV5-1	.	.
TGCGCCAGCAGCTTCACCGGGACAGGGCGGGTCTACGAGCAGTACTTC	CASSFTGTGRVYEQYF	TRBJ2-7	16	TRBV5-1	TRBD1	.
TGCAGCGCAACGGGACAGGGGAACGGCGAGCAGTACTTC	CSATGQGNGEQYF	TRBJ2-7	13	TRBV29-1	TRBD1	.
TGTGCCAGCAGCACCAGGGGGTCGGAGACCCAGTACTTC	CASSTRGSETQYF	TRBJ2-5	13	TRBV7-9	TRBD1	.
TGCGCCAGCAGCTCTGGGCGGGGGAATTCACCCCTCCACTTT	CASSSGRGNSPLHF	TRBJ1-6	14	TRBV5-1	.	few
TGTGCCAGCAGCTTGGGGAGACCTTACGATACGCAGTATTTT	CASSLGRPYDTQYF	TRBJ2-3	14	TRBV7-3	.	.
TGTGCCAGCAGCCAAGGGGACAGGAGCACAGATACGCAGTATTTT	CASSQGDRSTDTQYF	TRBJ2-3	15	TRBV14	TRBD1	few
TGTGCCAGCACCTCGGGGACAGGGGAGCTCAATGAGCAGTTCTTC	CASTSGTGELNEQFF	TRBJ2-1	15	TRBV12-3/TRBV12-4	TRBD1	few
TGTGCCAGCAGCTCGCCTAGCGCCTCCCCTCACGAGCAGTACTTC	CASSSPSASPHEQYF	TRBJ2-7	15	TRBV5-4	.	.
TGTGCCAGCAGGCCAGCAGGGACTAGCGGGGTCTACAATGAGCAGTTCTTC	CASRPAGTSGVYNEQFF	TRBJ2-1	17	TRBV6-2/TRBV6-3	TRBD2	.
TGTGCCACGACTAGCGGGAATGAAGATACGCAGTATTTT	CATTSGNEDTQYF	TRBJ2-3	13	TRBV10-3	TRBD2	.
TGTGCCAGCAGTGAAAACCCCCGGGGATCCTACGAGCAGTACTTC	CASSENPRGSYEQYF	TRBJ2-7	15	TRBV6-1	.	few
TGCGCCAGCAGCTTGGAGGGTGGCTCTGGAAACACCATATATTTT	CASSLEGGSGNTIYF	TRBJ1-3	15	TRBV5-1	.	many
TGCGCCAGCAGCCAAACGACAGGAGTCCAGAACACTGAAGCTTTCTTT	CASSQTTGVQNTEAFF	TRBJ1-1	16	TRBV4-1	.	once
TGCGCCAGCAGCCAAGAATCGGCTAGCGGGGGGCAAGAGACCCAGTACTTC	CASSQESASGGQETQYF	TRBJ2-5	17	TRBV4-1	TRBD2	few
TGTGCCAGCAGCTTAACTCACGCTGGGAAATACGAGCAGTACTTC	CASSLTHAGKYEQYF	TRBJ2-7	15	TRBV7-3	.	.
TGTGCCAGCAGCCAAGGCGGGACTTCTCAAGAGACCCAGTACTTC	CASSQGGTSQETQYF	TRBJ2-5	15	TRBV3-1	.	few
TGTGCCAGCAGTGAACCGACTAGCGGGACCAGCACAGATACGCAGTATTTT	CASSEPTSGTSTDTQYF	TRBJ2-3	17	TRBV2	TRBD2	.